The 26 T cell receptor beta chains given below trace back to one sample, sequenced in a study of cytomegalovirus exposure and HLA in healthy donors (dated by TCRdb to the late 2010s). Receptor amplification or capture employed the immunoSEQ multiplex PCR assay. Sourced from immuneACCESS, this table was stored by TCRdb with only in-frame sequences that have V and J called. A share of the clones is absent; for the studies checked, an unresolved V gene accounts for under half, and the remainder has no known explanation. Recorded for this sample are 120,000 or so clones; approximately 95% of them occurred a single time. In total, the top ten clones hold about 1.7% of the sample. Source material: PBMCs. These receptors were obtained from a man younger than 35 in good health and CMV-seronegative.

This clone was observed a single time. The V gene is TRBV19, the J gene TRBJ2-2; 7 nucleotides line up with TRBD1. Germline CDR1 LNHDA, CDR2 SQIVND (reference sequence). With V trimmed by 7 bases and J by 0 bases, 2 bases remained unmatched. CDR3 length: 14 amino acids. The CDR3 here is CASIGQANTGELFF. CDR3 DNA sequence: TGTGCCAGTATCGGACAGGCGAACACCGGGGAGCTGTTTTTT.

The rearrangement joins TRBV7-6 to TRBJ2-1, with TRBD2 identical over 8 bases. The length of the CDR3 is 14 residues. Germline assignment: CDR1 SGHVS and CDR2 FNYEAQ. The V gene end was trimmed by 3 bases and the J gene end by 7 bases; junction bases not matched to a gene: 5. In DNA, the CDR3 is TGTGCCAGCAGCTTTGGCGGGAGGACGAATGAGCAGTTCTTC. Translated, it gives CASSFGGRTNEQFF.

This sequence joins TRBV7-8 and TRBJ2-1; 7 bases are shared with TRBD2. From germline, CDR1 is SGHVS and CDR2 FQNEAQ. The CDR3 totals 14 residues. V trimming: 5 bases; J trimming: 7 bases; junction bases outside the gene matches: 8. The chain's CDR3 is CASSLGTTANEQFF. CDR3 in DNA: TGTGCCAGCAGCCTAGGGACTACCGCTAATGAGCAGTTCTTC.

This chain connects TRBV27 to TRBJ2-2; D uncertain. CDR1 is MNHEY, CDR2 SMNVEV, per germline (reference sequence). The CDR3 is 13 amino acids. V shed 4 bases and J shed 4 bases, with 7 bases lying between them. CDR3 amino acids: CASSSSVTGELFF. DNA of the CDR3: TGTGCCAGCAGTTCCTCAGTCACCGGGGAGCTGTTTTTT.

This chain connects TRBV7-3 to TRBJ2-3; 10 positions agree with TRBD1. Germline CDR1 is SGHTA and CDR2 is FQGTGA. The CDR3 length is 16 residues. V lost 5 bases, J lost 5 bases, and 10 bases stayed unmatched. CDR3 sequence: CASSPRSGTGVDTQYF. In DNA form, the CDR3 reads TGTGCCAGCAGCCCCCGGTCCGGGACAGGGGTAGATACGCAGTATTTT. The whole variable domain, remainder taken from reference TRBV7-3 and TRBJ2-3, is GAGVSQTPSNKVTEKGKYVELRCDPISGHTALYWYRQSLGQGPEFLIYFQGTGAADDSGLPNDRFFAVRPEGSVSTLKIQRTERGDSAVYLCASSPRSGTGVDTQYFGPGTRLTVL.

V gene TRBV2 combines with J gene TRBJ2-1; 10 bases align to TRBD1. The ends lost 8 bases at V and 2 bases at J; junction bases unmatched: 9. Germline-derived CDR1 and CDR2 are SNHLY and FYNNEI. The length of the CDR3 is 16 residues. CDR3 sequence: CASGGQGRRAYNEQFF. The DNA of the CDR3 is TGTGCCAGCGGGGGACAGGGGCGGAGGGCCTACAATGAGCAGTTCTTC.

This chain links TRBV15 with TRBJ1-1, with D hard to call. Germline V gene sequence: CDR1 LNHNV, CDR2 YYDKDF (reference sequence). The V end was cut by 0 bases, the J end by 4 bases, with 12 bases between. The CDR3 spans 15 residues. The CDR3 loop reads CATSRDESLFTEAFF. Here the CDR3 DNA reads TGTGCCACCAGCAGAGATGAGTCACTGTTCACTGAAGCTTTCTTT.

This chain connects TRBV11-1 to TRBJ2-2; 9 nucleotides line up with TRBD1. In germline, CDR1 is SGHAT, CDR2 FQDESV (reference sequence). V was pared by 0 bases and J by 5 bases, with 7 bases of the junction left unmatched. The CDR3 loop spans 17 amino acids. Here the CDR3 DNA reads TGTGCCAGCAGCTTAGCTCGAGCCGGACAGGGGACCGGGGAGCTGTTTTTT. Its translation: CASSLARAGQGTGELFF.

Only one count was recorded for this clone. This chain links TRBV5-1 with TRBJ2-7; TRBD1 agrees at 9 bases. CDR3 length: 15 residues. V was pared by 2 bases and J by 4 bases, with 7 bases of the junction left unmatched. Germline V CDR1 and CDR2: SGHRS, YFSETQ. In DNA form, the CDR3 reads TGCGCCAGCAGCTTAATGGGGGGACAGGGTTACGAGCAGTACTTC. This sequence encodes CASSLMGGQGYEQYF.

J is TRBJ2-1 and V is TRBV4-2, with unresolved D. Trimming cost V 5 bases and J 9 bases, with 8 bases left between them. The length of the CDR3 is 11 residues. The germline gives CDR1 LGHNA, CDR2 YNFKEQ. The CDR3 sequence: CASSLRGEQFF. CDR3 nucleotides: TGTGCCAGCAGCTTGCGAGGTGAGCAGTTCTTC.

The genes are TRBV2 and TRBJ2-7, with TRBD2 matching 13 bases. The ends lost 6 bases at V and 4 bases at J; junction bases unmatched: 3. Germline V gives CDR1 SNHLY, CDR2 FYNNEI. The CDR3 runs 14 residues. CDR3 region: CASRRTSGSYEQYF. The DNA for the CDR3 is TGTGCCAGCAGGAGGACTAGCGGGAGTTACGAGCAGTACTTC.

V is TRBV11-2 and J is TRBJ1-2; D uncertain. Germline lookup yields CDR1 SGHAT and CDR2 FQNNGV. V was shortened by 0 bases and J by 10 bases, with 18 bases between the two germline ends. The CDR3 loop spans 15 amino acids. CDR3 region: CASSLDQASTSAYTF. The CDR3 nucleotides are TGTGCCAGCAGCTTAGACCAGGCATCGACCTCGGCCTACACCTTC. The whole variable domain, filled in from reference TRBV11-2 and TRBJ1-2, reads EAGVAQSPRYKIIEKRQSVAFWCNPISGHATLYWYQQILGQGPKLLIQFQNNGVVDDSQLPKDRFSAERLKGVDSTLKIQPAKLEDSAVYLCASSLDQASTSAYTFGSGTRLTVV.

The J gene is TRBJ1-1, the V gene TRBV11-3; perhaps TRBD1 as D (5 bases). Germline loops: CDR1 SGHNT, CDR2 YENEEA. V dropped 4 bases and J dropped 0 bases, with 12 bases sitting between them. The CDR3 is 15 amino acids. The CDR3 coding sequence is TGTGCCAGCAGCTCTCCACAGGCGGTGAACACTGAAGCTTTCTTT. Its protein is CASSSPQAVNTEAFF.

V gene TRBV27 combines with J gene TRBJ2-1; 9 nucleotides match TRBD1. The CDR3 spans 15 residues. V trimming: 8 bases; J trimming: 9 bases; junction bases outside the gene matches: 14. Germline values: CDR1 MNHEY, CDR2 SMNVEV (reference sequence). The CDR3: CASHLTGGFEGEQFF. The CDR3 DNA reads as TGTGCCAGCCACTTAACAGGGGGCTTCGAGGGTGAGCAGTTCTTC.

This clone is a singleton in its sample. The rearrangement joins TRBV28 to TRBJ2-7; 7 bases fit TRBD1. Germline V gene sequence: CDR1 MDHEN, CDR2 SYDVKM. CDR3 length: 14 residues. V shed 5 bases, J shed 2 bases, and the junction held 6 bases outside the gene matches. The CDR3 nucleotides are TGTGCCAGCAGTCCGGGACAGACAACCTACGAGCAGTACTTC. Translating gives CASSPGQTTYEQYF.

This sequence joins TRBV27 and TRBJ2-2; 7 bases fit TRBD1. Germline V gene sequence: CDR1 MNHEY, CDR2 SMNVEV (reference sequence). CDR3 length equals 18 residues. The J segment lost 6 bases and the V segment lost 3 bases, leaving 16 bases of the junction unmatched. This chain's CDR3 is CASSFSSYRGETAGELFF. CDR3 in DNA: TGTGCCAGCAGTTTCTCCTCCTACAGGGGTGAGACGGCCGGGGAGCTGTTTTTT.

The V gene is TRBV30, the J gene TRBJ2-1; 7 nucleotides match TRBD2. The ends lost 6 bases at V and 7 bases at J; junction bases unmatched: 12. The CDR3 is 14 residues long. Germline CDR1 GTSNPN, CDR2 SVGIG (reference sequence). CDR3 DNA sequence: TGTGCCTGTACCCCTAGCGGTTATGGGAATGAGCAGTTCTTC. Translation gives CACTPSGYGNEQFF.

The rearrangement links TRBV5-5 to TRBJ1-1; unclear D gene. Trimming removed 1 base from V and 8 bases from J, with 9 bases in between. This CDR3 region has 12 residues. Looked up from germline, CDR1 is SGHKS and CDR2 is YYEKEE (reference sequence). The CDR3 DNA sequence: TGTGCCAGCAGCTTGTCTAGAGGGGAAGCTTTCTTT. Its protein product is CASSLSRGEAFF.

This rearrangement joins TRBV11-3 to TRBJ1-2; D remains unclear. Germline V gene data show CDR1 as SGHNT and CDR2 as YENEEA. V shed 2 bases and J shed 5 bases, with 9 bases lying between them. The CDR3 loop spans 13 amino acids. The chain's CDR3 is CASSLSRRYGYTF. CDR3 in DNA: TGTGCCAGCAGCTTAAGTCGGAGATATGGCTACACCTTC.

The chain joins TRBV6-1 to TRBJ2-4; D perhaps matches TRBD1 (6 bases). The V gene lost 4 bases and the J gene lost 6 bases, with 19 bases spanning the gap. The germline V gene encodes CDR1 MNHNS and CDR2 SASEGT. The CDR3 totals 16 residues. The CDR3 reads CASSGSGTPAGNIQYF. As DNA, the CDR3 is TGTGCCAGCAGTGGATCCGGGACACCTGCCGGAAACATTCAGTACTTC.

The chain links TRBV25-1 to TRBJ2-7; D gene ambiguous. V lost 2 bases to trimming and J lost 6 bases, with 14 bases between them. The length of the CDR3 is 14 residues. The germline V gene has CDR1 MGHDK and CDR2 SYGVNS. CDR3 sequence (DNA): TGTGCCAGCAGTGAAATCAGGCTCCCAGGCGAGCAGTACTTC. Translated, it gives CASSEIRLPGEQYF.

The chain employs TRBV25-1 and TRBJ1-5; the D is unclear. CDR1 and CDR2 from the germline V gene are MGHDK and SYGVNS. V was cut by 5 bases and J by 4 bases, with 9 bases left in between. This CDR3 is 13 amino acids long. CDR3 in amino acids: CASSMWENQPQHF. CDR3 sequence (DNA): TGTGCCAGCAGTATGTGGGAGAATCAGCCCCAGCATTTT.

The chain combines TRBV5-4 with TRBJ1-4; 9 positions agree with TRBD1. V lost 1 base and J lost 7; bases outside the gene matches: 2. Germline V gene lookup returns CDR1 SGHNT and CDR2 YYREEE (reference sequence). The CDR3 consists of 14 residues. CDR3 residues: CASSLTGGSEKLFF. The CDR3 nucleotides are TGTGCCAGCAGCTTGACAGGGGGCAGTGAAAAACTGTTTTTT.

The chain combines TRBV6-6 with TRBJ1-2, with 10 bases that match TRBD1. V shed 8 bases and J 7 bases; nucleotides not matched to a gene: 16. Per germline, CDR1 MNHNY and CDR2 SVGAGI (reference sequence). CDR3 size: 16 residues. The CDR3 DNA sequence: TGTGCCAGCCCGGGTGGGGCCGGACAGGGGGTAGGTGGCTACACCTTC. Amino acids: CASPGGAGQGVGGYTF.

The chain carries TRBV9 and TRBJ2-7; tentatively, D is TRBD2 (6 bases). CDR1 and CDR2 (germline): SGDLS, YYNGEE. This CDR3 has 15 amino acids. Trimming cost V 3 bases and J 1 base, with 14 bases left between them. CDR3 residues: CASSGSGLLSYEQYF. The CDR3 DNA is TGTGCCAGCAGCGGTTCGGGACTGCTATCCTACGAGCAGTACTTC.

The chain links TRBV4-2 to TRBJ2-7; 8 bases line up with TRBD2. Trimming cost V 4 bases and J 2 bases; bases outside gene matches: 4. Per the germline V gene, CDR1 is LGHNA and CDR2 is YNFKEQ. The CDR3 covers 14 residues. The CDR3 DNA follows: TGTGCCAGCAGCCCCCCCGGGGGGGCCTACGAGCAGTACTTC. This encodes CASSPPGGAYEQYF.